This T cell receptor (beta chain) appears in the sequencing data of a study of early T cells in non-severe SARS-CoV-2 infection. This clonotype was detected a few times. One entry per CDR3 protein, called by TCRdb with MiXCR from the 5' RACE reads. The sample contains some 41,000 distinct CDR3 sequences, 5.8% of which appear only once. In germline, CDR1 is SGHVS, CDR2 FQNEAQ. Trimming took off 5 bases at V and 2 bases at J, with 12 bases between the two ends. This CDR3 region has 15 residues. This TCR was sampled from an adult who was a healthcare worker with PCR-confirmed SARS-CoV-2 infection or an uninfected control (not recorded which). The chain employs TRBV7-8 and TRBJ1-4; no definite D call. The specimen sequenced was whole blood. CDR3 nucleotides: TGTGCCAGCAGCCTATGGGCTACTACTAATGAAAAACTGTTTTTT. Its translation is CASSLWATTNEKLFF.